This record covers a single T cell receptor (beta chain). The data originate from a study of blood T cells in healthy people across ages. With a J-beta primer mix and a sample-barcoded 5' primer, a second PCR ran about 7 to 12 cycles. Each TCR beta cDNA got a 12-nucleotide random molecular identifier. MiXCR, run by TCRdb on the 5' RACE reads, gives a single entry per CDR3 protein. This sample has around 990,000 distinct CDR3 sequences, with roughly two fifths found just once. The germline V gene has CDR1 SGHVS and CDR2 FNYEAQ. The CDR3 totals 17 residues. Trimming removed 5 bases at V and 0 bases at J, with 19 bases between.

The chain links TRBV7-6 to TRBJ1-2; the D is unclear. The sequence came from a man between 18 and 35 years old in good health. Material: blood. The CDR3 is CASSLGPTDRSNYGYTF. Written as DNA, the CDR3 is TGTGCCAGCAGCCTAGGCCCCACGGACCGTTCTAACTATGGCTACACCTTC.